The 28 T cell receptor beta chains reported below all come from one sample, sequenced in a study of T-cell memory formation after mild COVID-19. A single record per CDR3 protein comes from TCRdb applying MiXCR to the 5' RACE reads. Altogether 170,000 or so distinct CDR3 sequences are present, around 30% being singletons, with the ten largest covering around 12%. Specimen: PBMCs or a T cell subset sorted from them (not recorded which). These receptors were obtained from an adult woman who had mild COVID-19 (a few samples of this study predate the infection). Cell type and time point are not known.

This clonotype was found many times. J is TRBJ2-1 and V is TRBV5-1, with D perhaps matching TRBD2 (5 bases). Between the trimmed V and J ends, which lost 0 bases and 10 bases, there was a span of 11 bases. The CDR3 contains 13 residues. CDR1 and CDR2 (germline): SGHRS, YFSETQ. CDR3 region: CASSLGETPEQFF. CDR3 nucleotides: TGCGCCAGCAGCTTGGGGGAGACCCCCGAGCAGTTCTTC.

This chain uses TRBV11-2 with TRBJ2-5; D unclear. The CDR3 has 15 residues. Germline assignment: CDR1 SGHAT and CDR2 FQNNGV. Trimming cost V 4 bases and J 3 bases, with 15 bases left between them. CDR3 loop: CASSSDNDSEETQYF. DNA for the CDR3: TGTGCCAGCAGCTCAGACAACGACTCGGAAGAGACCCAGTACTTC. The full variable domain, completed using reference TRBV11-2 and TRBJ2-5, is EAGVAQSPRYKIIEKRQSVAFWCNPISGHATLYWYQQILGQGPKLLIQFQNNGVVDDSQLPKDRFSAERLKGVDSTLKIQPAKLEDSAVYLCASSSDNDSEETQYFGPGTRLLVL.

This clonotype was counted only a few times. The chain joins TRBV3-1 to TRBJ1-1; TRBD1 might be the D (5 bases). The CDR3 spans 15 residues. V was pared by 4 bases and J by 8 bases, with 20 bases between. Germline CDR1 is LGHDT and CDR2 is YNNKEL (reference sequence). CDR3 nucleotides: TGTGCCAGCAGCCCGCGAGAGATATTTGGGGGGGAAGCTTTCTTT. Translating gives CASSPREIFGGEAFF.

The CDR3 DNA reads as TGTGCCAGCAGCCAATCCGGGGGTCCTCAAGAGACCCAGTACTTC. It is translated as CASSQSGGPQETQYF. This chain links TRBV3-1 with TRBJ2-5, with a weak D call TRBD2 (6 bases). V lost 2 bases and J 2 bases, leaving 12 bases between the germline ends. Germline-derived CDR1 and CDR2 are LGHDT and YNNKEL (reference sequence). The CDR3 runs 15 residues.

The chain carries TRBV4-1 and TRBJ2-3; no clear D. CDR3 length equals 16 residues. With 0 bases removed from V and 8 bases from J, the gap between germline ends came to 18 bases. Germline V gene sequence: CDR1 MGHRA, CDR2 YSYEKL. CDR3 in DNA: TGCGCCAGCAGCCAAGATGTTGCAGGCACAGTTGTTACGCAGTATTTT. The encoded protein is CASSQDVAGTVVTQYF.

This CDR3 is CARRGQEETQYF. The CDR3 DNA is TGTGCCCGACGGGGACAAGAAGAGACCCAGTACTTC. The chain employs TRBV21-1 and TRBJ2-5; the table's TRBD1 call for D was not verified on the DNA. TRBV21-1 is termed a pseudogene. This CDR3 region has 12 residues.

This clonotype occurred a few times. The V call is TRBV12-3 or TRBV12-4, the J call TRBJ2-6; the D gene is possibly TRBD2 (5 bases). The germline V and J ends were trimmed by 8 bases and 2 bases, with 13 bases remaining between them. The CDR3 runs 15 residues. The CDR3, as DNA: TGTGCCAGCGGTGCGGGTTGGACTGGGGCCAACGTCCTGACTTTC. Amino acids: CASGAGWTGANVLTF.

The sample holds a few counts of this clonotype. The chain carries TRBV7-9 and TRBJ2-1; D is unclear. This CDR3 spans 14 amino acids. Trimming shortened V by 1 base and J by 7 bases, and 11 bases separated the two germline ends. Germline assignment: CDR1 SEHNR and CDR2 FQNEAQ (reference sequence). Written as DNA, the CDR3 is TGTGCCAGCAGCTTAGTTGACTCAAGGAATGAGCAGTTCTTC. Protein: CASSLVDSRNEQFF.

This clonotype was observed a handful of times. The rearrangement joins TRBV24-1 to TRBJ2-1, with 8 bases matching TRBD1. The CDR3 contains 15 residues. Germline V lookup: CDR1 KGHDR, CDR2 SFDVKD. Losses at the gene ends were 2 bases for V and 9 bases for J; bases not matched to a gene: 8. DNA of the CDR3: TGTGCCACCAGTGATTCTGACCGGGACAGGATTGAGCAGTTCTTC. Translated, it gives CATSDSDRDRIEQFF.

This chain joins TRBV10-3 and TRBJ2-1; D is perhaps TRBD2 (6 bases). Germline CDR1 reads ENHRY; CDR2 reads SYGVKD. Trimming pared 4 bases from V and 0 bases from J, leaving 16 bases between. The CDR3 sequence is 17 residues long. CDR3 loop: CAISVTRGTSSYNEQFF. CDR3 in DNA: TGTGCCATCAGTGTGACTAGAGGGACGAGCTCCTACAATGAGCAGTTCTTC.

The CDR3 DNA reads TGTGCCAGCAGCCACTCCGCGAACACTGAAGCTTTCTTT. This encodes CASSHSANTEAFF. The chain has TRBV9 and TRBJ1-1; D remains unclear. V lost 4 bases, J lost 1 base, and 8 bases lay in between. This CDR3 comprises 13 residues. From germline, CDR1 is SGDLS and CDR2 YYNGEE.

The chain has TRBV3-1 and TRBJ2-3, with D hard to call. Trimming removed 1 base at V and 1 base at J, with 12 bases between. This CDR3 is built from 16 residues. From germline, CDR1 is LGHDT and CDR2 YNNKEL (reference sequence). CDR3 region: CASSQVRIQGTDTQYF. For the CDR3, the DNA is TGTGCCAGCAGCCAAGTTCGAATTCAAGGCACAGATACGCAGTATTTT.

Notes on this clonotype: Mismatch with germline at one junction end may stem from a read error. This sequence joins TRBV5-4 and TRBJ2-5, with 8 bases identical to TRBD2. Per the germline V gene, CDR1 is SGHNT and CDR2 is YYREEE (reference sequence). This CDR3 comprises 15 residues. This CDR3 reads CVSSGGKRPQETQYF. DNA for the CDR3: TGTGTCAGCAGCGGGGGAAAAAGACCGCAAGAGACCCAGTACTTC.

The CDR3 DNA sequence: TGCAGCGCCACAGGGGGCGCGGCTAATGAAAAACTGTTTTTT. It specifies CSATGGAANEKLFF. The chain links TRBV29-1 to TRBJ1-4; 9 bases line up with TRBD1. V was pared by 7 bases and J by 3 bases, with 6 bases of the junction left unmatched. Germline loops: CDR1 SQVTM, CDR2 ANQGSEA. The CDR3 runs to 14 residues.

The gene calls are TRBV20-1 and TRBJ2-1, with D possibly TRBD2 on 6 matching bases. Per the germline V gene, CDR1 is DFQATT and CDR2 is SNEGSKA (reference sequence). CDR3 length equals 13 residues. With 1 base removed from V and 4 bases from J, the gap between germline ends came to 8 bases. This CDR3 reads CSARGGTYNEQFF. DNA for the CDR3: TGCAGTGCTAGAGGCGGGACTTACAATGAGCAGTTCTTC.

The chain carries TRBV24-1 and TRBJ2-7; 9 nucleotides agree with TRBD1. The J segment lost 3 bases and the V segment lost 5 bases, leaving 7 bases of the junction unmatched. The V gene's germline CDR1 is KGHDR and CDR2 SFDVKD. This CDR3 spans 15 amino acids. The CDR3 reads CATSGWTGAGYEQYF. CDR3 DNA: TGTGCCACCAGTGGGTGGACAGGGGCTGGCTACGAGCAGTACTTC.

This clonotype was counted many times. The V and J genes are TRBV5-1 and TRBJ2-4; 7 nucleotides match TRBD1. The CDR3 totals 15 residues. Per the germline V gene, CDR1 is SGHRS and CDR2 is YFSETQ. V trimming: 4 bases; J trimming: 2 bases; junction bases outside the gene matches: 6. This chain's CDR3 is CASSPETGPKNIQYF. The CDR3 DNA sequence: TGCGCCAGCAGCCCCGAGACAGGGCCCAAAAACATTCAGTACTTC. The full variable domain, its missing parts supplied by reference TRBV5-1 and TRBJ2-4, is KAGVTQTPRYLIKTRGQQVTLSCSPISGHRSVSWYQQTPGQGLQFLFEYFSETQRNKGNFPGRFSGRQFSNSRSEMNVSTLELGDSALYLCASSPETGPKNIQYFGAGTRLSVL.

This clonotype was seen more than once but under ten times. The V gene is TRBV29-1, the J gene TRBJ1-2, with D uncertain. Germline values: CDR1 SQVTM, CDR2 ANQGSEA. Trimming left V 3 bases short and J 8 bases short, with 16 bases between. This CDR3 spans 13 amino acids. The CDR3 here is CSVDHGGGNGYTF. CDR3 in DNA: TGCAGCGTTGACCACGGTGGAGGGAACGGCTACACCTTC.

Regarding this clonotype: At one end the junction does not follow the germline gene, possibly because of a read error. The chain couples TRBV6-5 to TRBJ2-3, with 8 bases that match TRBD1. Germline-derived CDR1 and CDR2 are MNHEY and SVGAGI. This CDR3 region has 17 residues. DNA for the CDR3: TGTGCCAGCAGTTCCCCATACAGGGGGGATAGCAGAGATACGCAGTATTTT. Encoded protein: CASSSPYRGDSRDTQYF.

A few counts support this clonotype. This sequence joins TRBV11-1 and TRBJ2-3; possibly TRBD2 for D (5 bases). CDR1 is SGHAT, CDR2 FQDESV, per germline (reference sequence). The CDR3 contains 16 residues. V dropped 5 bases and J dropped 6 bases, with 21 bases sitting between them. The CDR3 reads CASSPVTGTIVDTQYF. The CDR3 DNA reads TGTGCCAGCAGCCCCGTAACGGGAACTATCGTCGATACGCAGTATTTT.

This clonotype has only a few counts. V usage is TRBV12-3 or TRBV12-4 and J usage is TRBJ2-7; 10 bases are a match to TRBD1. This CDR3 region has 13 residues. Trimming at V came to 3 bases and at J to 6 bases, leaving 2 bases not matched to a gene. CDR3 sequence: CASSFRDRGEQYF. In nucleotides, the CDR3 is TGTGCCAGCAGTTTTCGGGACAGGGGCGAGCAGTACTTC.

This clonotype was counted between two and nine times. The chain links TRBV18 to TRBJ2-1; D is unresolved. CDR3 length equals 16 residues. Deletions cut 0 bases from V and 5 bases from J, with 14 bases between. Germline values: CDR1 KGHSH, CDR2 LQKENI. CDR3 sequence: CASSPPTGPINNEQFF. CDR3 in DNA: TGTGCCAGCTCACCACCCACGGGCCCTATTAACAATGAGCAGTTCTTC.

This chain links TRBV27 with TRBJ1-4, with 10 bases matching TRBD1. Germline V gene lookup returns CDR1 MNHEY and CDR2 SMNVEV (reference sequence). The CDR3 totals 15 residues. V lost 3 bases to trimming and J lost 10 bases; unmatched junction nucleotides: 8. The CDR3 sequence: CASSFQTGGVGKLFF. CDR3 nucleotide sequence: TGTGCCAGCAGTTTTCAGACAGGGGGCGTTGGAAAACTGTTTTTT.

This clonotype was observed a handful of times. DNA for the CDR3: TGTGCCAGCACAACTAGTATGAGTGAGCAGTTCTTC. Translation gives CASTTSMSEQFF. The chain combines TRBV6-2 or TRBV6-3 with TRBJ2-1; a weak D match, TRBD2 (5 bases). Trimming removed 7 bases at V and 9 bases at J, with 13 bases between. The germline gives CDR1 MNHEY, CDR2 SVGEGT. This CDR3 is built from 12 residues.

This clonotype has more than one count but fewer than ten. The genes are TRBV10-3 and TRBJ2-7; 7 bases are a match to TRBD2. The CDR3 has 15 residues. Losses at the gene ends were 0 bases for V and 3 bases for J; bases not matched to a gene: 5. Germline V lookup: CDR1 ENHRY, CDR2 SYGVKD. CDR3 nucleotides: TGTGCCATCAGTGAGTCTCTAGCGGTTCTCTACGAGCAGTACTTC. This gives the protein CAISESLAVLYEQYF.

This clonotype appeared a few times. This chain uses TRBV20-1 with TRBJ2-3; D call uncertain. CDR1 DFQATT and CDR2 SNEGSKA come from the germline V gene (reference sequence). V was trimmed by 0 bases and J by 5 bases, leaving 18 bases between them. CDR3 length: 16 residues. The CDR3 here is CSARDSVWGAGDTQYF. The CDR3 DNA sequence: TGCAGTGCTAGAGACTCCGTTTGGGGTGCTGGAGATACGCAGTATTTT.

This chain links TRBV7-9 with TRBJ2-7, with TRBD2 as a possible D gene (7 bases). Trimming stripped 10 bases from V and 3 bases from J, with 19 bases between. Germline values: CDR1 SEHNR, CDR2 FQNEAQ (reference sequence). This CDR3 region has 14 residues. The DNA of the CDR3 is TGTGCCACCAGACGGGGGGACACGGACTACGAGCAGTACTTC. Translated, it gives CATRRGDTDYEQYF. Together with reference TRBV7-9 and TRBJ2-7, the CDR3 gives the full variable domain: DTGVSQNPRHKITKRGQNVTFRCDPISEHNRLYWYRQTLGQGPEFLTYFQNEAQLEKSRLLSDRFSAERPKGSFSTLEIQRTEQGDSAMYLCATRRGDTDYEQYFGPGTRLTVT.

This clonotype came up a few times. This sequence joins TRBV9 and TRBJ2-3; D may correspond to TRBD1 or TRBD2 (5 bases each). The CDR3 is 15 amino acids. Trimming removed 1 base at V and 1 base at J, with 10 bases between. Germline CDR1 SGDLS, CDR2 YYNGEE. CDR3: CASSVSGTGTDTQYF. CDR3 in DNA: TGTGCCAGCAGCGTATCGGGGACGGGCACAGATACGCAGTATTTT.